What follows are 17 T cell receptor beta chains derived from one specimen sequenced in a study of T-cell memory formation after mild COVID-19. TCRdb re-analysed the 5' RACE reads in MiXCR, keeping a single row per CDR3 protein. This sample has 250,000 to 300,000 distinct CDR3 sequences; under 20% occur once, and the top ten carry about a fifth. Sequencing used PBMCs or a T cell subset sorted from them (not recorded which). These receptors were obtained from a man aged 18-30 years who had mild COVID-19 (a few samples of this study predate the infection). Cell type and time point are not known.

This clonotype was observed many times. The gene calls are TRBV7-2 and TRBJ2-5; the match to TRBD2 covers 8 bases. Looked up from germline, CDR1 is SGHTA and CDR2 is FQGNSA. The CDR3 is 14 amino acids. J lost 4 bases, V lost 1 base, and 2 bases had no gene match. CDR3 sequence (DNA): TGTGCCAGCAGCTTAGGGACTAGCCGAGAGACCCAGTACTTC. Translating gives CASSLGTSRETQYF. Full variable domain (outside the CDR3, taken from reference TRBV7-2 and TRBJ2-5): GAGVSQSPSNKVTEKGKDVELRCDPISGHTALYWYRQSLGQGLEFLIYFQGNSAPDKSGLPSDRFSAERTGGSVSTLTIQRTQQEDSAVYLCASSLGTSRETQYFGPGTRLLVL.

This chain joins TRBV5-1 and TRBJ2-2, with D hard to call. Germline assignment: CDR1 SGHRS and CDR2 YFSETQ. The CDR3 consists of 16 residues. Trimming shortened V by 0 bases and J by 0 bases, and 9 bases separated the two germline ends. CDR3 coding DNA: TGCGCCAGCAGCTTGGCGAAGGTCGCGAACACCGGGGAGCTGTTTTTT. It specifies CASSLAKVANTGELFF.

The rearrangement joins TRBV20-1 to TRBJ1-1; D remains unclear. The ends were cut back, 5 bases at V and 0 bases at J, with 10 bases in the middle. The CDR3 runs to 13 residues. Germline CDR1 and CDR2: DFQATT and SNEGSKA (reference sequence). DNA for the CDR3: TGCAGTGCTCCACGAGCCGTGAACACTGAAGCTTTCTTT. It specifies CSAPRAVNTEAFF.

This clonotype turned up a few times. The V and J genes are TRBV6-5 and TRBJ2-5, with 8 bases lining up with TRBD1. In germline, CDR1 is MNHEY, CDR2 SVGAGI. After removal of 5 bases from V and 4 bases from J, the junction contained 9 bases not matched to a gene. CDR3 length: 15 amino acids. Here the CDR3 reads CASSRSTGARETQYF. CDR3 bases: TGTGCCAGCAGTAGATCGACAGGGGCGAGAGAGACCCAGTACTTC.

This clonotype was recorded a few times. The chain carries TRBV3-1 and TRBJ1-2, with a tentative D call TRBD1 (5 bases). The germline V and J ends were trimmed by 0 bases and 7 bases, with 9 bases remaining between them. Germline CDR1 reads LGHDT; CDR2 reads YNNKEL (reference sequence). This CDR3 contains 13 residues. The CDR3 spells CASSQDQGFGYTF. The CDR3 DNA sequence: TGTGCCAGCAGCCAAGACCAGGGATTTGGCTACACCTTC.

The J gene is TRBJ2-4, the V gene TRBV6-5; D call uncertain. Germline CDR1 is MNHEY and CDR2 is SVGAGI. The CDR3 is 11 residues long. Trimming removed 2 bases from V and 15 bases from J, with 11 bases in between. For the CDR3, the DNA is TGTGCCAGCAGTTACGGCGAGGACCGGTACTTC. Amino acids: CASSYGEDRYF.

The genes are TRBV20-1 and TRBJ2-3, with TRBD2 matching 14 bases. CDR1 is DFQATT, CDR2 SNEGSKA, per germline (reference sequence). V dropped 5 bases and J dropped 2; count of bases not matched to a gene: 3. CDR3 length equals 15 residues. CDR3 bases: TGCAGTGCTCGGACTAGCGGGGGGTCCACAGATACGCAGTATTTT. Residues: CSARTSGGSTDTQYF.

This clonotype appeared a few times. The chain combines TRBV11-2 with TRBJ2-2; 7 bases agree with TRBD1. V lost 3 bases, J lost 6 bases, and 1 base stayed unmatched. The CDR3 runs to 13 residues. The germline CDR1 and CDR2 sequences are SGHAT and FQNNGV. In DNA, the CDR3 is TGTGCCAGCAGCTTCCAGGGGGCCGGGGAGCTGTTTTTT. Its translation: CASSFQGAGELFF.

Only a few counts were recorded for this clonotype. The V call is TRBV7-6, the J call TRBJ2-3; 8 bases are a match to TRBD2. CDR3 length: 15 amino acids. The germline V gene has CDR1 SGHVS and CDR2 FNYEAQ. With V trimmed by 0 bases and J by 5 bases, 4 bases remained unmatched. The CDR3 here is CASSLAGGAEDTQYF. DNA for the CDR3: TGTGCCAGCAGCTTAGCCGGGGGGGCGGAAGATACGCAGTATTTT. The entire variable domain, with the rest obtained from reference TRBV7-6 and TRBJ2-3, is as follows: GAGVSQSPRYKVTKRGQDVALRCDPISGHVSLYWYRQALGQGPEFLTYFNYEAQQDKSGLPNDRFSAERPEGSISTLTIQRTEQRDSAMYRCASSLAGGAEDTQYFGPGTRLTVL.

The rearrangement links TRBV7-9 to TRBJ1-1; D call uncertain. The CDR3 has 11 amino acids. V was clipped by 6 bases and J by 5 bases, with 7 bases between them. Per the germline V gene, CDR1 is SEHNR and CDR2 is FQNEAQ (reference sequence). In DNA form, the CDR3 reads TGTGCCAGCAGGTTTGGAACTGAAGCTTTCTTT. Translating it yields CASRFGTEAFF.

There are a few counts of this clonotype. The rearrangement uses TRBV6-2 or TRBV6-3 and TRBJ2-7; 9 bases fit TRBD1. The CDR3 sequence is 15 residues long. With V trimmed by 6 bases and J by 0 bases, 6 bases remained unmatched. Germline CDR1 is MNHEY and CDR2 is SVGEGT. CDR3 loop: CASRSGTGSSYEQYV. Written as DNA, the CDR3 is TGTGCCAGCAGATCCGGGACAGGGTCCTCCTACGAGCAGTACGTC.

This clonotype came up a few times. The chain carries TRBV6-5 and TRBJ2-1; the D is unclear. V dropped 2 bases and J dropped 6 bases, with 14 bases sitting between them. This CDR3 spans 15 amino acids. The V gene's germline CDR1 is MNHEY and CDR2 SVGAGI. CDR3 in DNA: TGTGCCAGCAGTTACCCGGGTCTTTGGGGCAATGAGCAGTTCTTC. This encodes CASSYPGLWGNEQFF.

The sample holds a few counts of this clonotype. The CDR3 sequence: CASSFSGLPLEQFF. The CDR3 coding sequence is TGTGCCAGCAGTTTCTCGGGACTTCCTCTTGAGCAGTTCTTC. This chain uses TRBV12-3 or TRBV12-4 with TRBJ2-1, with a possible D match to TRBD2 (6 bases). Trimming pared 3 bases from V and 9 bases from J, leaving 15 bases between. This CDR3 is built from 14 residues.

This clonotype has more than one count but fewer than ten. This rearrangement joins TRBV12-3 or TRBV12-4 to TRBJ1-2; possible D gene TRBD1, 6 bases. CDR3 length: 13 amino acids. V shed 6 bases and J shed 1 base, with 9 bases lying between them. The CDR3 bases are TGTGCCAGCAGCAGGACAGTTAACTATGGCTACACCTTC. This encodes CASSRTVNYGYTF.

V usage is TRBV12-3 or TRBV12-4 and J usage is TRBJ2-5; D gene ambiguous. The germline V and J ends were trimmed by 3 bases and 1 base, with 3 bases remaining between them. This CDR3 has 12 residues. CDR3 sequence (DNA): TGTGCCAGCAGTTTCGTCCAAGAGACCCAGTACTTC. Residues: CASSFVQETQYF.

V gene TRBV9 combines with J gene TRBJ1-1; tentatively, D is TRBD1 (5 bases). V shed 3 bases and J shed 0 bases, with 15 bases lying between them. This CDR3 contains 16 residues. CDR1 and CDR2 from the germline V gene are SGDLS and YYNGEE. CDR3 in amino acids: CASSGGGLAMNTEAFF. In nucleotides, the CDR3 is TGTGCCAGCAGCGGTGGGGGTCTGGCCATGAACACTGAAGCTTTCTTT.

Worth noting for this clonotype: One end of the junction is discordant with germline, which a read error may explain. CDR3 sequence: CARSEDGNTEAFF. DNA of the CDR3: TGTGCCAGAAGTGAGGACGGCAACACTGAAGCTTTCTTT. The V call is TRBV6-1, the J call TRBJ1-1; no definite D call. Germline CDR1 reads MNHNS; CDR2 reads SASEGT. The CDR3 runs 13 residues.